A single sample gave rise to the 32 T cell receptor beta chains below, sequenced in a study of CD8+ T cells in alopecia areata. cDNA prepared by RNA extraction and subsequent reverse transcription served as the template for sequencing. Measured with immunoSEQ multiplex PCR; TCRdb has only the in-frame clones, and not every one. The sample records around 70,000 clones, roughly 28% being singletons. Treatment meaning: oral pan-JAK inhibitor, 5-10 mg twice daily. The sample in question was CD8+ T cells sorted from blood, obtained at week 4, from a patient treated with tofacitinib. The receptors were sampled from a human donor with alopecia areata.

A single count supports this clone. The rearrangement joins TRBV28 to TRBJ2-1; weak D call: TRBD2 (6 bases). The CDR3 has 13 residues. Germline V gives CDR1 MDHEN, CDR2 SYDVKM. V was shortened by 8 bases and J by 0 bases, with 8 bases between the two germline ends. The CDR3 reads CASLDYSYNEQFF. The CDR3 DNA follows: TGTGCCAGCCTGGACTACTCCTACAATGAGCAGTTCTTC.

The rearrangement links TRBV27 to TRBJ1-5, with D uncertain. Trimming cost V 8 bases and J 2 bases, with 10 bases left between them. This CDR3 comprises 13 residues. The V gene's germline CDR1 is MNHEY and CDR2 SMNVEV (reference sequence). The DNA of the CDR3 is TGTGCCAGCGGTGAGAGGGGCAATCAGCCCCAGCATTTT. Translated: CASGERGNQPQHF.

This chain uses TRBV30 with TRBJ1-5; D ambiguous. The CDR3 is 15 amino acids. V was shortened by 0 bases and J by 4 bases, with 13 bases between the two germline ends. Germline values: CDR1 GTSNPN, CDR2 SVGIG (reference sequence). CDR3 sequence (DNA): TGTGCCTGGAGTGTAGGTCCCGTCCTTAATCAGCCCCAGCATTTT. Translation: CAWSVGPVLNQPQHF.

The chain employs TRBV30 and TRBJ2-3; no firm D call. The germline V gene has CDR1 GTSNPN and CDR2 SVGIG (reference sequence). The CDR3 is 17 residues long. Trimming left V 0 bases short and J 6 bases short, with 22 bases between. CDR3 in amino acids: CAWSVHIDDANPDTQYF. Written as DNA, the CDR3 is TGTGCCTGGAGTGTACATATAGACGATGCAAATCCTGATACGCAGTATTTT. The full variable domain, rest sourced from reference TRBV30 and TRBJ2-3, is SQTIHQWPATLVQPVGSPLSLECTVEGTSNPNLYWYRQAAGRGLQLLFYSVGIGQISSEVPQNLSASRPQDRQFILSSKKLLLSDSGFYLCAWSVHIDDANPDTQYFGPGTRLTVL.

The chain has TRBV29-1 and TRBJ2-7; the D gene is possibly TRBD2 (6 bases). The CDR3 contains 13 residues. V was clipped by 6 bases and J by 3 bases, with 15 bases between them. The germline V gene encodes CDR1 SQVTM and CDR2 ANQGSEA. The CDR3 DNA follows: TGCAGCGTGAACGGAGGGGCCGGCTACGAGCAGTACTTC. Translating gives CSVNGGAGYEQYF.

The V gene is TRBV2, the J gene TRBJ2-1; D may match TRBD1 or TRBD2 (5 bases each). Trimming took off 6 bases at V and 3 bases at J, with 15 bases between the two ends. Germline CDR1 SNHLY, CDR2 FYNNEI. The CDR3 length is 15 residues. The CDR3 coding sequence is TGTGCCAGCAGCCTTTTCGGGGACCACTACAATGAGCAGTTCTTC. It specifies CASSLFGDHYNEQFF.

The J gene is TRBJ2-7, the V gene TRBV29-1; D ambiguous. The V end lost 7 bases, the J end lost 6 bases, and 25 bases lay between the germline ends. The germline V gene has CDR1 SQVTM and CDR2 ANQGSEA. This CDR3 has 15 amino acids. Written as DNA, the CDR3 is TGCAGCGCCCTTCGGTTGGGTGGGAAAGTCCGCGAGCAGTACTTC. Its protein product is CSALRLGGKVREQYF.

As for this clone: The identical CDR3 is also encoded by other nucleotide sequences in the sample. The rearrangement uses TRBV27 and TRBJ2-3; D ambiguous. Germline V lookup: CDR1 MNHEY, CDR2 SMNVEV (reference sequence). Deletions cut 2 bases from V and 6 bases from J, with 9 bases between. The CDR3 has 13 residues. The CDR3 protein is CASSLLVGDTQYF. The DNA for the CDR3 is TGTGCCAGCAGTTTACTAGTCGGGGATACGCAGTATTTT.

This clone turned up a few times. The gene calls are TRBV4-1 and TRBJ2-7; a weak D match, TRBD2 (6 bases). Germline CDR1 reads MGHRA; CDR2 reads YSYEKL. This CDR3 spans 14 amino acids. The V gene lost 4 bases and the J gene lost 4 bases, with 14 bases spanning the gap. In DNA form, the CDR3 reads TGCGCCAGCAGCCTCAGACCGGCGGGGTACGAGCAGTACTTC. Protein: CASSLRPAGYEQYF.

This sequence joins TRBV9 and TRBJ2-7; D is uncertain. V lost 4 bases to trimming and J lost 5 bases, with 19 bases between them. CDR1 and CDR2 (germline): SGDLS, YYNGEE. This CDR3 region has 15 residues. This CDR3 is CASSSSPGRINEQYF. The CDR3 nucleotides are TGTGCCAGCAGCTCAAGCCCGGGCAGGATCAACGAGCAGTACTTC.

The CDR3 reads CASSERAWEGYEQYF. In DNA, the CDR3 is TGTGCCAGCAGTGAAAGAGCGTGGGAAGGGTACGAGCAGTACTTC. The chain combines TRBV6-1 with TRBJ2-5; D remains unclear. The J call is uncertain, as TRBJ2-7 better fits the DNA end. This CDR3 is 15 amino acids long. Per the germline V gene, CDR1 is MNHNS and CDR2 is SASEGT.

This clone was seen a handful of times. The genes are TRBV29-1 and TRBJ2-1; D is unresolved. V gave up 7 bases and J gave up 7 bases, with 8 bases separating them. The CDR3 consists of 10 residues. Germline-derived CDR1 and CDR2 are SQVTM and ANQGSEA. The CDR3 here is CSASLNEQFF. As DNA, the CDR3 is TGCAGCGCCTCCCTTAATGAGCAGTTCTTC.

This clone has a handful of counts. The J gene is TRBJ2-7, the V gene TRBV27, with 7 bases that match TRBD1. The CDR3 covers 15 residues. V was pared by 5 bases and J by 5 bases, with 12 bases of the junction left unmatched. Germline V CDR1 and CDR2: MNHEY, SMNVEV (reference sequence). The CDR3 sequence is CASSTTGASVNEQYF. CDR3 nucleotide sequence: TGTGCCAGCAGTACCACAGGGGCATCCGTGAACGAGCAGTACTTC.

The V call is TRBV19, the J call TRBJ2-1; D is undetermined. The CDR3 is 10 residues long. Trimming took off 6 bases at V and 6 bases at J, with 3 bases between the two ends. Germline-derived CDR1 and CDR2 are LNHDA and SQIVND (reference sequence). The CDR3 sequence: CASRSNEQFF. CDR3 nucleotides: TGTGCCAGTAGGAGCAATGAGCAGTTCTTC.

The gene calls are TRBV9 and TRBJ2-1; TRBD2 agrees at 9 bases. The length of the CDR3 is 12 residues. Losses at the gene ends were 3 bases for V and 13 bases for J; bases not matched to a gene: 5. CDR1 and CDR2 from the germline V gene are SGDLS and YYNGEE. This CDR3 is CASSDSGSTQFF. The CDR3 nucleotides read TGTGCCAGCAGCGATAGCGGGAGCACCCAGTTCTTC.

The chain recombines TRBV27 with TRBJ1-2; a possible D gene is TRBD1 (6 bases). The CDR3 runs 15 residues. Germline CDR1 MNHEY, CDR2 SMNVEV (reference sequence). Trimming took 1 base from V and 4 from J, leaving 13 bases between them. The CDR3 sequence is CASSLFTGAGYGYTF. DNA of the CDR3: TGTGCCAGCAGTTTATTTACGGGGGCCGGCTATGGCTACACCTTC.

The chain has TRBV9 and TRBJ2-3; D remains unclear. Germline V gene lookup returns CDR1 SGDLS and CDR2 YYNGEE. This CDR3 is built from 15 residues. The V end was cut by 3 bases, the J end by 2 bases, with 13 bases between. The CDR3 nucleotides read TGTGCCAGCAGCGCTGACGGAACCTACACAGATACGCAGTATTTT. This sequence encodes CASSADGTYTDTQYF.

The V gene is TRBV6-6, the J gene TRBJ2-7; 7 nucleotides match TRBD2. J was trimmed by 0 bases and V by 7 bases; bases with no gene match: 6. This CDR3 contains 14 residues. Germline V gene lookup returns CDR1 MNHNY and CDR2 SVGAGI (reference sequence). CDR3 nucleotides: TGTGCCAGCAATCCCAGGACTAGCTCCTACGAGCAGTACTTC. Translation gives CASNPRTSSYEQYF.

The V gene is TRBV4-1, the J gene TRBJ1-5, with D possibly matching TRBD1 (6 bases). This CDR3 contains 15 residues. The ends were cut back, 4 bases at V and 7 bases at J, with 17 bases in the middle. In germline, CDR1 is MGHRA, CDR2 YSYEKL. This CDR3 is CASSLRPQGGQPQHF. The DNA of the CDR3 is TGCGCCAGCAGCCTTCGCCCACAGGGCGGCCAGCCCCAGCATTTT.

This clone was observed a handful of times. The chain joins TRBV29-1 to TRBJ2-2; the D is unclear. The CDR3 has 12 residues. Deletions cut 7 bases from V and 1 base from J, with 7 bases between. CDR1 and CDR2 from the germline V gene are SQVTM and ANQGSEA. CDR3 DNA sequence: TGCAGCGCCAGCGTGAACACCGGGGAGCTGTTTTTT. Translating it yields CSASVNTGELFF.

Here the CDR3 reads CSVEASQGRDGYTF. DNA of the CDR3: TGCAGCGTTGAAGCGTCACAGGGCCGAGATGGCTACACCTTC. The rearrangement joins TRBV29-1 to TRBJ1-2, with D possibly matching TRBD1 (6 bases). V dropped 1 base and J dropped 6 bases, with 15 bases sitting between them. The CDR3 extends over 14 amino acids. Germline CDR1 and CDR2: SQVTM and ANQGSEA.

This clone was detected a few times. V usage is TRBV29-1 and J usage is TRBJ2-3, with TRBD2 matching over 7 bases. V shed 3 bases and J 2 bases; nucleotides not matched to a gene: 26. This CDR3 spans 21 amino acids. The V gene's germline CDR1 is SQVTM and CDR2 ANQGSEA. The CDR3 DNA sequence: TGCAGCGTTGACGGATACATTGGGCCCCTAGCGGCAGAAGGAATCACAGATACGCAGTATTTT. Translated, it gives CSVDGYIGPLAAEGITDTQYF.

The chain is built from TRBV15 and TRBJ2-1; D unresolved. CDR1 is LNHNV, CDR2 YYDKDF, per germline (reference sequence). The CDR3 has 11 amino acids. Trimming stripped 5 bases from V and 9 bases from J, with 8 bases between. The DNA for the CDR3 is TGTGCCACCAGCCCAGGCGGTGAGCAGTTCTTC. This sequence encodes CATSPGGEQFF.

This clone has more than one count but fewer than ten. The V call is TRBV4-1, the J call TRBJ2-7; D may be TRBD1 (6 bases). CDR1 is MGHRA and CDR2 is YSYEKL in the germline V gene. The V gene lost 1 base and the J gene lost 3 bases, with 19 bases spanning the gap. The CDR3 is made up of 17 amino acids. The CDR3 reads CASSQVFRGQPFYEQYF. CDR3 sequence (DNA): TGCGCCAGCAGCCAAGTATTTCGCGGACAGCCATTCTACGAGCAGTACTTC.

This clone appeared a few times. The gene calls are TRBV7-2 and TRBJ2-7; D is undetermined. This CDR3 has 15 amino acids. Germline lookup yields CDR1 SGHTA and CDR2 FQGNSA. Trimming stripped 4 bases from V and 0 bases from J, with 13 bases between. Written as DNA, the CDR3 is TGTGCCAGCAGCTCACCCATGGGTTTCTCCTACGAGCAGTACTTC. As protein: CASSSPMGFSYEQYF.

This clone came up a few times. The chain has TRBV4-3 and TRBJ2-7; D remains unclear. The CDR3 runs 13 residues. The germline V gene encodes CDR1 LGHNA and CDR2 YSLEER. The V end was cut by 1 base, the J end by 5 bases, with 9 bases between. CDR3 sequence reads: CASSQALRNEQYF. The CDR3 DNA is TGCGCCAGCAGCCAAGCGTTGAGGAACGAGCAGTACTTC.

The CDR3 reads CSVDGYGYTF. CDR3 DNA: TGCAGCGTTGACGGCTATGGCTACACCTTC. The V call is TRBV29-1, the J call TRBJ1-2, with D unresolved. The germline CDR1 and CDR2 sequences are SQVTM and ANQGSEA. V was pared by 3 bases and J by 4 bases, with 3 bases between. The CDR3 runs to 10 residues.

This clone occurred a few times. The chain couples TRBV7-2 to TRBJ2-5; D is possibly TRBD1 (5 bases). Trimming took 5 bases from V and 7 from J, leaving 14 bases between them. This CDR3 contains 13 residues. CDR1 SGHTA and CDR2 FQGNSA come from the germline V gene. The CDR3 DNA reads as TGTGCCAGCAGCACAACAGGCCTCGGGACCCAGTACTTC. It encodes CASSTTGLGTQYF.

The chain joins TRBV29-1 to TRBJ2-7; 8 bases fit TRBD1. This CDR3 is built from 16 residues. V lost 3 bases and J lost 2; bases outside the gene matches: 12. The germline V gene has CDR1 SQVTM and CDR2 ANQGSEA. The CDR3 DNA reads TGCAGCGTTGACAGAACCGGGACAGGAATCCCCTACGAGCAGTACTTC. Encoded protein: CSVDRTGTGIPYEQYF.

This chain uses TRBV29-1 with TRBJ2-7, with D perhaps TRBD2 (6 bases). Germline values: CDR1 SQVTM, CDR2 ANQGSEA. This CDR3 is built from 14 residues. The germline V and J ends were trimmed by 4 bases and 0 bases, with 13 bases remaining between them. CDR3 coding DNA: TGCAGCGTTGCCGCTAGCGCAAGCTCCTACGAGCAGTACTTC. Encoded protein: CSVAASASSYEQYF.

The rearrangement links TRBV6-1 to TRBJ2-1, with 7 bases matching TRBD2. Germline-derived CDR1 and CDR2 are MNHNS and SASEGT. The CDR3 spans 15 residues. With V trimmed by 3 bases and J by 12 bases, 14 bases remained unmatched. The CDR3 sequence: CASSEWEGLSRGQFF. DNA for the CDR3: TGTGCCAGCAGTGAGTGGGAGGGCTTATCCCGCGGGCAGTTCTTC.

The chain is built from TRBV10-3 and TRBJ1-2; 7 bases align to TRBD1. Trimming at V came to 7 bases and at J to 5 bases, leaving 7 bases not matched to a gene. Germline V gene sequence: CDR1 ENHRY, CDR2 SYGVKD. The CDR3 extends over 13 amino acids. The CDR3 nucleotides are TGTGCCATCACTGGACAGGCACCTTATGGCTACACCTTC. This gives the protein CAITGQAPYGYTF.